A selection of T cell receptor beta chains follows, all from one sample in a study of blood T cell repertoires in COVID-19. The method was immunoSEQ multiplex PCR; TCRdb's version includes in-frame clones alone and lacks a portion of them. Among some 240,000 clones listed, 90% were seen once. The sample comprised peripheral blood. The receptor source for this set is a woman aged 60-75 years with COVID-19, enrolled during active disease. Both conserved end residues are part of each CDR3.

v_gene,j_gene,CDR3aa
TRBV3-1/TRBV3-2,TRBJ2-1,CASSPTGGSYNEQFF
TRBV6-5,TRBJ1-5,CASIASGMHQPQHF
TRBV12-3/TRBV12-4,TRBJ1-2,CASSLWRDDGYTF
TRBV7-9,TRBJ1-1,CASSLGQYTEAFF
TRBV14,TRBJ2-2,CASSRGQGRTGELFF
TRBV29-1,TRBJ2-3,CSVHRDIGTDTQYF
TRBV6-5,TRBJ2-1,CASTVMQGRHNEQFF
TRBV12-3/TRBV12-4,TRBJ1-5,CATSPQGRSQHF
TRBV4-1,TRBJ2-5,CASSQGSQETQYF
TRBV6-6,TRBJ1-5,CASSDGHGNQPQHF
TRBV6-6,TRBJ2-7,CASSPTLAAIQYF
TRBV4-2,TRBJ1-1,CASSQVQGRNTEAFF
TRBV6-5,TRBJ2-1,CASSSSGGAYNEQFF
TRBV7-3,TRBJ2-2,CASSPVLGATTGELFF
TRBV29-1,TRBJ2-1,CSVLSGGGAKNEQFF
TRBV18,TRBJ2-1,CASSPPSLARYNEQFF
TRBV15,TRBJ1-5,CATSRGVGSTGGSGNQPQHF
TRBV6-4,.,CASSAERGAYNEQFF
TRBV5-1,TRBJ1-1,CASSRQGVNTEAFF
TRBV13,TRBJ1-5,CASSLGQKAPQHF
TRBV6-4,TRBJ2-2,CASRLNTPGQAPGELFF
TRBV2,TRBJ2-2,CASNQGPGYTGELFF
TRBV7-2,TRBJ1-5,CASSTGYSNQPQHF
TRBV5-6,TRBJ1-2,CASSGGQDYYGYTF
TRBV29-1,TRBJ1-2,CSAQRSTGYTF
TRBV7-9,TRBJ2-1,CASSLRTGTGAGNEQFF
TRBV14,TRBJ1-2,CASSRDRGHGYTF
TRBV21-1,TRBJ1-1,CANREGTETSSNTEAFF
TRBV2,TRBJ1-5,CASSATNSNQPQHF
TRBV5-1,TRBJ1-2,CASSLESGGLDGYTF
TRBV5-1,TRBJ2-7,CASSLKQGASYEQYF
TRBV7-6,TRBJ1-6,CASSSTGGQGGSPLHF
TRBV4-3,TRBJ1-2,CASSPVAGENYGYTF
TRBV7-2,TRBJ2-7,CASSSDRGLYEQYF
TRBV3-1/TRBV3-2,TRBJ2-3,CASSQDSTSGPVAPDTQYF
TRBV6-5,TRBJ2-7,CASRAQGRDEQYF
TRBV6-2/TRBV6-3,TRBJ1-2,CASSYAWDWYGYTF
TRBV3-1/TRBV3-2,TRBJ2-1,CASSRENGLGQFF
TRBV6-2/TRBV6-3,TRBJ1-2,CASSLSRRGGDYGYTF
TRBV11-2,TRBJ1-2,CASSPLRAGYTF
TRBV28,TRBJ1-4,CASRQGNEKLFF
TRBV11-3,TRBJ2-3,CASSFPSPWGREDTQYF
TRBV7-9,TRBJ1-1,CASSLGGWGTEAFF
TRBV19,TRBJ1-1,CASGPRTGKNTEAFF
TRBV3-1/TRBV3-2,TRBJ2-3,CASSHPGITDTQYF
TRBV5-1,TRBJ2-6,CASSLGTDRRANVLTF
TRBV30,TRBJ1-6,CAWSEGSATDSPLHF
TRBV4-3,TRBJ2-7,CASSQDVGQGMGIYEQYF
TRBV30,TRBJ2-7,CAWSGGLLSSYEQYF
TRBV9,TRBJ2-7,CASSPFRDRAHEQYF
TRBV2,TRBJ1-2,CASSEQAGYGYTF
TRBV19,TRBJ1-1,CASSPNYRGNTEAFF
TRBV4-3,TRBJ2-3,CASSRGDGLAWTDTQYF
TRBV6-5,TRBJ1-1,CASTRRDMNTEAFF
TRBV19,TRBJ1-1,CASIGQGLLPQWKAFF
TRBV19,TRBJ1-2,CASSKGANYGYTF
TRBV18,TRBJ1-1,CASSPTENTEAFF
TRBV7-2,TRBJ1-2,CASSLDTGYYGYTF
TRBV7-2,TRBJ1-2,CASSLMEGNNYGYTF
TRBV5-1,TRBJ1-5,CASSLAPGDQPQHF